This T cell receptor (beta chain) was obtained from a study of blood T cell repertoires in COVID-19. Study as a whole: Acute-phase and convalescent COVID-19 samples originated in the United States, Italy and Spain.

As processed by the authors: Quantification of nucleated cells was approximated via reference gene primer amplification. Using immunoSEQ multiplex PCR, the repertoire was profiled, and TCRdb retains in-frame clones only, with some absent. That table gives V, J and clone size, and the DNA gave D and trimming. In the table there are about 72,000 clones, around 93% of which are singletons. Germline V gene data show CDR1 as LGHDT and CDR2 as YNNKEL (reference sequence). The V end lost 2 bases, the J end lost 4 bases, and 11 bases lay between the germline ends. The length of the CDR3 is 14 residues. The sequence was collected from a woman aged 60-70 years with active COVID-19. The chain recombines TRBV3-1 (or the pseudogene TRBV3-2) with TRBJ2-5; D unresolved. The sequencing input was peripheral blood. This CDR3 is CASSQSVAVETQYF. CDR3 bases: TGTGCCAGCAGCCAATCCGTGGCGGTAGAGACCCAGTACTTC.